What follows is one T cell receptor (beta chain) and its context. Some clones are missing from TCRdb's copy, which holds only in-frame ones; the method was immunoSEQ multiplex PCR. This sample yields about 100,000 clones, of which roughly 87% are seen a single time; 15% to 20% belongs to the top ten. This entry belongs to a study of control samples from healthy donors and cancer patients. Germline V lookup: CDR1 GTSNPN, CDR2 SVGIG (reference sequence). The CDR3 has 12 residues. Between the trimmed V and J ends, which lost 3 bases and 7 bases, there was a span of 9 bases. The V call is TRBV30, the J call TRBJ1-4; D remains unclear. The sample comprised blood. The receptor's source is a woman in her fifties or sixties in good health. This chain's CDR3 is CAWSGWREKLFF. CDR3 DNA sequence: TGTGCCTGGAGCGGCTGGCGTGAAAAACTGTTTTTT.